This TCR beta chain was sequenced during a study of CD8 T cells in ankylosing spondylitis. General study points: The clones that were linked to disease were reported to be significantly enriched in matched synovial fluid samples from ankylosing spondylitis patients. Ankylosing spondylitis blood appeared to be characterized by a TCR beta motif of about eight highly homologous variants. There were earlier reports of some motif variants in reactive arthritis synovial fluid and blood.

Quantitative 5'-RACE with molecular barcodes produced the TCR beta libraries. One entry per CDR3 protein, called by TCRdb with MiXCR from the 5' RACE reads. The sample yields about 480,000 distinct CDR3 sequences, 17% seen once. Germline V CDR1 and CDR2: SQVTM, ANQGSEA. This CDR3 is 13 amino acids long. Losses at the gene ends were 8 bases for V and 6 bases for J; bases not matched to a gene: 10. As for this clonotype: As yet, its antigen is unknown.

The sequence was collected from a male donor with ankylosing spondylitis. The chain links TRBV29-1 to TRBJ1-2; 9 bases agree with TRBD1. The sequencing sample was made of blood, either unsorted or a sorted T cell fraction (not recorded which). As DNA, the CDR3 is TGCAGCACTCAAATAGGACAGGGGAATGGCTACACCTTC. Its translation is CSTQIGQGNGYTF.